This T cell receptor (beta chain) was found in a study of cytomegalovirus exposure and HLA in healthy donors. Study summary: The Caucasian-associated ancestry cluster held roughly 80% of a few hundred genotyped donors.

Notes on this clone: The antigen is not known.

The study, taken as a whole, reports: Specific recognition of CMV antigens was confirmed in vitro for three chains (all CMV-associated). Associated with HLA alleles at 0.05 false discovery rate in a later analysis were about 17,000 TCR beta sequences. Later analysis showed most CMV-associated TCR beta chains appearing HLA-restricted.

This CDR3 spans 17 amino acids. The V segment lost 1 base and the J segment 2 bases; nucleotides outside the gene matches: 10. The germline V gene encodes CDR1 SGHTA and CDR2 FQGNSA. Researchers ran the PCR with 60 Vbeta and 13 Jbeta primers. Produced via immunoSEQ multiplex PCR; TCRdb's table is partial and in-frame only. Of approximately 150,000 clones in the sample, 78% are singletons; the top ten hold 1.5%. Source material: PBMCs. The clonotype originates from a woman younger than 35 in good health and CMV-seronegative. The chain is built from TRBV7-2 and TRBJ2-7; 8 bases align to TRBD1. This chain's CDR3 is CASSLGLMGQATYEQYF. The DNA of the CDR3 is TGTGCCAGCAGCTTAGGATTAATGGGACAGGCTACCTACGAGCAGTACTTC. Complete variable domain (other parts from reference TRBV7-2 and TRBJ2-7): GAGVSQSPSNKVTEKGKDVELRCDPISGHTALYWYRQSLGQGLEFLIYFQGNSAPDKSGLPSDRFSAERTGGSVSTLTIQRTQQEDSAVYLCASSLGLMGQATYEQYFGPGTRLTVT.